The clone carrying this T cell receptor beta chain has a single count. Its target is unknown. The CDR3 consists of 14 residues. Germline V gene data show CDR1 as SGHTS and CDR2 as YDEGEE. V dropped 5 bases and J dropped 3; count of bases not matched to a gene: 8. This sample stems from a study of cytomegalovirus exposure and HLA in healthy donors. Broader study findings: Most TCR beta V segments were productive about 87% or about 30% of the time in an earlier analysis.

Primers: 60 Vbeta forward and 13 Jbeta reverse. Assay used: immunoSEQ multiplex PCR; TCRdb lists only in-frame clones, some missing. Seen here are about 110,000 clones, 79% observed once, and the top ten hold under 3%. This receptor was taken from a woman aged 18-30 years in good health and CMV-seropositive. The sample comprised PBMCs. The chain is built from TRBV5-8 and TRBJ2-7, with 7 bases that match TRBD2. CDR3 region: CASRMASGLYEQYF. The CDR3 bases are TGTGCCAGCAGAATGGCTAGCGGTCTCTACGAGCAGTACTTC.